This TCR beta chain was captured in a study of shared clonotypes between healthy human individuals. Study observations and caveats: The sole specimen, blood, was sampled, and tissue repertoires likely differ.

Terminally differentiated effector memory CD45RA+ cells were left out of the naive CD8 fraction, which was CD45RO-negative and positively selected for CCR7. Sorted-subset replicate PCRs used 200 ng DNA, about 30,000 T cell genomes. Some clones are missing from TCRdb's copy, which holds only in-frame ones; the method was immunoSEQ multiplex PCR. The top ten hold 1.5% to 2% of the sample, which has about 2.2 million clones, 93% seen once. A note on this clone: What it binds is unknown.

This CDR3 has 19 amino acids. V lost 4 bases and J 4 bases, leaving 26 bases between the germline ends. Germline V lookup: CDR1 SNHLY, CDR2 FYNNEI. This sequence originates from a man younger than 30 in good health. Some clones in this sample may be carry-over from other donors' samples. The gene calls are TRBV2 and TRBJ2-1; TRBD2 might be the D (6 bases). Input material: naive CD8+ T cells from PBMCs. The CDR3 DNA is TGTGCCAGCAGTGTTGCAGTGGCGGAGGGAGGACCTCCTTACAATGAGCAGTTCTTC. Its translation: CASSVAVAEGGPPYNEQFF.